A single sample gave rise to the 15 T cell receptor beta chains below, sequenced in a study of T cell changes during pregnancy in multiple sclerosis. Data came from immunoSEQ multiplex PCR; TCRdb stores just in-frame clones and leaves some out. The table records around 58,000 clones, roughly 90% of them present only once. The input for sequencing was peripheral blood, taken before pregnancy. These receptor sequences come from a female donor with multiple sclerosis, enrolled in a pregnancy study.

J is TRBJ1-1 and V is TRBV20-1, with unresolved D. CDR3 size: 11 residues. Germline-derived CDR1 and CDR2 are DFQATT and SNEGSKA (reference sequence). With 5 bases removed from V and 3 bases from J, the gap between germline ends came to 7 bases. This CDR3 is CSAPRDTEAFF. The CDR3 DNA reads as TGCAGTGCTCCCCGGGACACTGAAGCTTTCTTT.

V and J are TRBV27 and TRBJ2-7; D call uncertain. The length of the CDR3 is 13 residues. CDR1 and CDR2 (germline): MNHEY, SMNVEV (reference sequence). V was pared by 5 bases and J by 4 bases, with 12 bases between. CDR3 amino acids: CASSERSAYEQYF. DNA of the CDR3: TGTGCCAGCAGTGAACGGAGCGCATACGAGCAGTACTTC.

Only one count was recorded for this clone. The V call is TRBV5-8, the J call TRBJ2-2; D possibly corresponds to TRBD2 (6 bases). Germline CDR1 and CDR2: SGHTS and YDEGEE. V was pared by 1 base and J by 1 base, with 11 bases between. The CDR3 spans 16 residues. DNA for the CDR3: TGTGCCAGCAGCTTGTTTGGACTAAGGAACACCGGGGAGCTGTTTTTT. This encodes CASSLFGLRNTGELFF.

This chain links TRBV4-1 with TRBJ2-1, with 9 bases fitting TRBD1. The V segment lost 3 bases and the J segment 5 bases; nucleotides outside the gene matches: 5. Germline V gives CDR1 MGHRA, CDR2 YSYEKL. This CDR3 region has 15 residues. CDR3 nucleotides: TGCGCCAGCAGCCATTTAGGACAGGGGCACAATGAGCAGTTCTTC. Translation gives CASSHLGQGHNEQFF.

This clone occurred once. V and J are TRBV19 and TRBJ1-1; D is possibly TRBD1 (6 bases). Trimming cost V 3 bases and J 3 bases, with 17 bases left between them. Germline lookup yields CDR1 LNHDA and CDR2 SQIVND (reference sequence). The CDR3 is 16 residues long. The CDR3 coding sequence is TGTGCCAGTAGTATTGGGGCGGGGGCCTACCACACTGAAGCTTTCTTT. This translates into CASSIGAGAYHTEAFF.

The rearrangement uses TRBV7-2 and TRBJ1-1, with a possible D match to TRBD1 (5 bases). The V gene's germline CDR1 is SGHTA and CDR2 FQGNSA. This CDR3 is built from 14 residues. V gave up 4 bases and J gave up 7 bases, with 16 bases separating them. CDR3 in DNA: TGTGCCAGCAGCTGGGGCCAGGGCGCTTTTGAAGCTTTCTTT. Its protein is CASSWGQGAFEAFF. Variable domain in full (rest from reference TRBV7-2 and TRBJ1-1): GAGVSQSPSNKVTEKGKDVELRCDPISGHTALYWYRQSLGQGLEFLIYFQGNSAPDKSGLPSDRFSAERTGGSVSTLTIQRTQQEDSAVYLCASSWGQGAFEAFFGQGTRLTVV.

This chain connects TRBV11-3 to TRBJ1-4; 7 bases fit TRBD1. CDR1 and CDR2 (germline): SGHNT, YENEEA. Trimming at V came to 5 bases and at J to 6 bases, leaving 12 bases not matched to a gene. The CDR3 is 16 amino acids. The CDR3 spells CASSPGGKRGHEKLFF. The CDR3 DNA reads as TGTGCCAGCAGCCCTGGTGGGAAAAGGGGGCATGAAAAACTGTTTTTT.

The V gene is TRBV6-4, the J gene TRBJ2-3; 10 bases agree with TRBD2. This CDR3 has 15 amino acids. The V gene's germline CDR1 is MRHNA and CDR2 SNTAGT. The V segment lost 2 bases and the J segment 1 base; nucleotides outside the gene matches: 0. CDR3 in DNA: TGTGCCAGCAGTGACCTAGCGGGGGGCACAGATACGCAGTATTTT. Translation gives CASSDLAGGTDTQYF.

Here the CDR3 reads CASGLVLTGSYEQYF. DNA for the CDR3: TGTGCTAGTGGTTTGGTACTAACCGGCTCCTACGAGCAGTACTTC. The gene calls are TRBV12-5 and TRBJ2-7; D is ambiguous. Germline V gene lookup returns CDR1 LGHNT and CDR2 FRNRAP. The germline V and J ends were trimmed by 0 bases and 0 bases, with 9 bases remaining between them. The CDR3 consists of 15 residues.

The chain recombines TRBV21-1 with TRBJ1-5; the table's D call, TRBD1, has no DNA check behind it. TRBV21-1 represents a pseudogene. The CDR3 sequence is 14 residues long. CDR3 protein: CASIVQGAGQPQHF. The CDR3 DNA reads TGTGCCAGCATCGTACAGGGGGCGGGTCAGCCCCAGCATTTT.

The chain is built from TRBV5-1 and TRBJ2-5; perhaps TRBD1 as D (6 bases). CDR1 is SGHRS and CDR2 is YFSETQ in the germline V gene. V was trimmed by 0 bases and J by 5 bases, leaving 11 bases between them. This CDR3 region has 14 residues. The chain's CDR3 is CASSLGGQGETQYF. The DNA for the CDR3 is TGCGCCAGCAGCTTGGGGGGGCAAGGCGAGACCCAGTACTTC. Supplemented by reference TRBV5-1 and TRBJ2-5, the full variable domain reads KAGVTQTPRYLIKTRGQQVTLSCSPISGHRSVSWYQQTPGQGLQFLFEYFSETQRNKGNFPGRFSGRQFSNSRSEMNVSTLELGDSALYLCASSLGGQGETQYFGPGTRLLVL.

In its sample, this clone was seen once. The chain has TRBV28 and TRBJ2-7; TRBD1 matches at 9 bases. Germline values: CDR1 MDHEN, CDR2 SYDVKM. This CDR3 has 14 amino acids. V lost 6 bases and J lost 2; bases outside the gene matches: 5. The CDR3 DNA follows: TGTGCCAGCAGGGGGACAGGGCGGGCCTACGAGCAGTACTTC. Its translation is CASRGTGRAYEQYF.

The V gene is TRBV9, the J gene TRBJ2-2; 9 positions agree with TRBD2. CDR3 size: 19 residues. V lost 0 bases and J lost 4; bases outside the gene matches: 13. The germline gives CDR1 SGDLS, CDR2 YYNGEE. The CDR3 loop reads CASSVERGRGGGGTGELFF. CDR3 DNA sequence: TGTGCCAGCAGCGTAGAGAGGGGTAGGGGCGGGGGGGGCACCGGGGAGCTGTTTTTT.

The V gene is TRBV7-2, the J gene TRBJ2-2; weak D call: TRBD2 (7 bases). The germline V gene encodes CDR1 SGHTA and CDR2 FQGNSA. The CDR3 runs to 16 residues. The germline V and J ends were trimmed by 1 base and 7 bases, with 16 bases remaining between them. CDR3 protein: CASSLVGGGPRGELFF. Written as DNA, the CDR3 is TGTGCCAGCAGCTTAGTTGGCGGGGGCCCCCGCGGGGAGCTGTTTTTT.

The chain joins TRBV7-9 to TRBJ2-3; maybe TRBD2 (6 bases). The CDR3 runs to 13 residues. The germline gives CDR1 SEHNR, CDR2 FQNEAQ (reference sequence). Trimming cost V 3 bases and J 5 bases, with 9 bases left between them. Here the CDR3 reads CASSLGGLDTQYF. The DNA for the CDR3 is TGTGCCAGCAGCTTGGGGGGTCTAGATACGCAGTATTTT.